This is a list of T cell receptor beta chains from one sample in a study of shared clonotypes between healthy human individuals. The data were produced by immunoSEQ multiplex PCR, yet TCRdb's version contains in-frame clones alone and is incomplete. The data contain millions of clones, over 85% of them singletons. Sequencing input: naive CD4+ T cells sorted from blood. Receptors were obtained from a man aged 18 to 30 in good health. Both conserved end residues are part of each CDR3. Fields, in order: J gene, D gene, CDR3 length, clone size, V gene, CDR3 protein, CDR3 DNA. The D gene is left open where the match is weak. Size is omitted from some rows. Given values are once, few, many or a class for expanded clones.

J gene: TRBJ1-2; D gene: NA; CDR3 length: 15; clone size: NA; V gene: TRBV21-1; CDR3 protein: CASSFPNTGIYGYTF; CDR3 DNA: TGTGCCAGCAGTTTCCCCAATACAGGGATCTATGGCTACACCTTC
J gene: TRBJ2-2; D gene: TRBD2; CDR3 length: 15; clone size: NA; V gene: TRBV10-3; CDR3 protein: CAISLSGVNTGELFF; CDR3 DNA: TGTGCCATCAGTTTAAGCGGGGTGAACACCGGGGAGCTGTTTTTT
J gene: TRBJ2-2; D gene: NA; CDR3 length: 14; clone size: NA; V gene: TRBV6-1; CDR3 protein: CASSEMTATGELFF; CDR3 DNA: TGTGCCAGCAGTGAAATGACAGCCACCGGGGAGCTGTTTTTT
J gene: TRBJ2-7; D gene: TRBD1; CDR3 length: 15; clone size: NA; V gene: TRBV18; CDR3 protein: CASSPPSGQGYEQYF; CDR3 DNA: TGTGCCAGCTCACCACCATCGGGACAGGGCTACGAGCAGTACTTC
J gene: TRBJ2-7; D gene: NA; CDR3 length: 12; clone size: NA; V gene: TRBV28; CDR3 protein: CASSLFSWEQYF; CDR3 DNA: TGTGCCAGCAGTTTATTCTCGTGGGAGCAGTACTTC
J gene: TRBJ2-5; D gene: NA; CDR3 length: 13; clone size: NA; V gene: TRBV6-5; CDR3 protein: CASSRGFQETQYF; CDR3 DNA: TGTGCCAGCAGCAGGGGCTTCCAAGAGACCCAGTACTTC
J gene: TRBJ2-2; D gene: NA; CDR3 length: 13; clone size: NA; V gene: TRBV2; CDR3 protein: CASSQQYTGELFF; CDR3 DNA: TGTGCCAGCAGTCAACAATACACCGGGGAGCTGTTTTTT
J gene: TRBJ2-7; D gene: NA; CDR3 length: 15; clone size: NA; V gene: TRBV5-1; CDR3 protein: CASSTPGAATYEQYF; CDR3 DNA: TGCGCCAGCAGCACCCCCGGGGCGGCCACCTACGAGCAGTACTTC
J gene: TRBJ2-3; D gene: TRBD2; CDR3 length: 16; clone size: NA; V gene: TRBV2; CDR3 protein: CASSWTSGGITDTQYF; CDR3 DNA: TGTGCCAGCAGTTGGACTAGCGGGGGGATCACAGATACGCAGTATTTT
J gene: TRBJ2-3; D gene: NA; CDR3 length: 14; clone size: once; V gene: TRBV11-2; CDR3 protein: CASRGRGGTDTQYF; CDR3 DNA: TGTGCCAGTAGGGGCAGGGGAGGCACAGATACGCAGTATTTT
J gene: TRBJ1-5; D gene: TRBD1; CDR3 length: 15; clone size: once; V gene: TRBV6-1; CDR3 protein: CASRTGAAGNQPQHF; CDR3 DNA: TGTGCCAGCAGGACAGGGGCCGCCGGCAATCAGCCCCAGCATTTT
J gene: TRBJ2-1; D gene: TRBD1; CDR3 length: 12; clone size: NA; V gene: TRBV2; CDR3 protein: CASIKTGYEQFF; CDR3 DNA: TGTGCCAGCATCAAGACAGGGTATGAGCAGTTCTTC
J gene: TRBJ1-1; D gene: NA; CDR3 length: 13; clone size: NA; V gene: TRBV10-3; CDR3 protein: CAIRTDQGTEAFF; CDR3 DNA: TGTGCCATCAGAACAGACCAAGGCACTGAAGCTTTCTTT
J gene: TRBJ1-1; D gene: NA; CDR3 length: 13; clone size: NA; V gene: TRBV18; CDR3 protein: CASSPGMNTEAFF; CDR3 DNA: TGTGCCAGCTCACCGGGTATGAACACTGAAGCTTTCTTT
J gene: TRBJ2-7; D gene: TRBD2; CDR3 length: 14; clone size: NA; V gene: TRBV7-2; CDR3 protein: CASAGTSGRYEQYF; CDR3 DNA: TGTGCCAGCGCGGGGACTAGCGGGAGGTACGAGCAGTACTTC
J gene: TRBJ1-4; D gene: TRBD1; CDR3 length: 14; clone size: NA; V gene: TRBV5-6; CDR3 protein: CASSYDRVGEKLFF; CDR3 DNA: TGTGCCAGCAGCTATGACAGGGTGGGTGAAAAACTGTTTTTT